This T cell receptor (beta chain) was sequenced for a study of T cell repertoires in cytomegalovirus infection. Study-wide context: Recently identified HLA-C-restricted CMV epitopes and well-studied HLA-B-restricted CMV epitopes were used by the study. CMV infection together with matching HLA type was indicated by public TCR beta signatures. Points from the study as a whole: There were HLA-C-restricted CMV-specific TCR beta clonotypes dominating the ex vivo response. Cumulated frequencies of public TCR beta families served to identify carriers of CMV plus the relevant HLA.

Concerning this clonotype itself: Its antigen is undetermined.

Germline CDR1 SEHNR, CDR2 FQNEAQ (reference sequence). The CDR3 covers 17 residues. Trimming stripped 4 bases from V and 0 bases from J, with 16 bases between. TCRdb used MiXCR to reprocess the reads, holding one entry per CDR3 protein. The sample consists of approximately 990,000 distinct CDR3 sequences, approximately 31% of them appearing once. This specimen was cultured CD8+ T cells from PBMCs, taken from culture after CMV antigen stimulation. This rearrangement joins TRBV7-9 to TRBJ2-1, with D maybe TRBD1 (7 bases). The source is a human donor in good health (CMV status not recorded). Some clones in this sample may be carry-over from other donors' samples. The CDR3 protein is CASSSPPGGSSYNEQFF. CDR3 bases: TGTGCCAGCAGCTCCCCCCCAGGGGGGAGCTCCTACAATGAGCAGTTCTTC. The complete variable domain, with remaining parts taken from reference TRBV7-9 and TRBJ2-1, reads DTGVSQNPRHKITKRGQNVTFRCDPISEHNRLYWYRQTLGQGPEFLTYFQNEAQLEKSRLLSDRFSAERPKGSFSTLEIQRTEQGDSAMYLCASSSPPGGSSYNEQFFGPGTRLTVL.